A selection of T cell receptor beta chains follows, all from one sample in a study of vaccination and CD4 T cells after COVID-19. TCRdb reprocessed the PCR reads via MiXCR and lists one record per CDR3 protein. The data hold several thousand distinct CDR3 sequences, with 60% observed a single time. No antigen is known for these receptors. The sample consisted of cultured CD4+ T cells from blood, taken after SARS-CoV-2 vaccination. Receptors were obtained from a human donor with COVID-19. The CDR3 runs from the conserved cysteine through the conserved F or W. Fields, in order: D gene, V gene, clone size, J gene, CDR3 DNA, CDR3 protein. D genes are given only for firm matches. The listing skips clone size in some rows; elsewhere it reads once, few, many or a size class.

D gene: NA
V gene: TRBV7-6
clone size: NA
J gene: TRBJ1-1
CDR3 DNA: TGTGCCAGCAGCTTAGGGGAGAACACTGAAGCTTTCTTT
CDR3 protein: CASSLGENTEAFF

D gene: TRBD1
V gene: TRBV6-5
clone size: few
J gene: TRBJ1-1
CDR3 DNA: TGTGCCAGCAGTTACGGGACAGGGAAGGGGAGTGAAGCTTTCTTT
CDR3 protein: CASSYGTGKGSEAFF

D gene: NA
V gene: TRBV7-3
clone size: NA
J gene: TRBJ2-3
CDR3 DNA: TGTGCCAGGTTAGCAACCGATACGCAGTATTTT
CDR3 protein: CARLATDTQYF

D gene: NA
V gene: TRBV7-9
clone size: NA
J gene: TRBJ1-5
CDR3 DNA: TGTGCCAGCGGGCAGGACAATCAGCCCCAGCATTTT
CDR3 protein: CASGQDNQPQHF

D gene: NA
V gene: TRBV6-5
clone size: NA
J gene: TRBJ2-7
CDR3 DNA: TGTGCCAGCAGTTACGCGGGCTCCGGTTCCGAGCAGTACTTC
CDR3 protein: CASSYAGSGSEQYF

D gene: NA
V gene: TRBV11-2
clone size: NA
J gene: TRBJ1-1
CDR3 DNA: TGTGCCAGCAGCTTTCTACGGGGCACTGAAGCTTTCTTT
CDR3 protein: CASSFLRGTEAFF